One and the same sample provided the 7 T cell receptor beta chains below, sequenced in a study of blood T cell repertoires in COVID-19. Assay used: immunoSEQ multiplex PCR; TCRdb lists only in-frame clones, some missing. Of about 200,000 clones listed, around 85% were seen once; the top ten hold around 0.93%. Sequencing input: peripheral blood. Receptors were obtained from a man in his fifties or sixties with COVID-19, enrolled during active disease.

The CDR3 region is CASSQAQGWGRITEAFF. Here the CDR3 DNA reads TGTGCCAGCAGCCAAGCACAGGGGTGGGGACGGATCACTGAAGCTTTCTTT. V usage is TRBV3-1 (or the pseudogene TRBV3-2) and J usage is TRBJ1-1, with TRBD1 matching over 7 bases. The CDR3 totals 17 residues. Germline-derived CDR1 and CDR2 are LGHDT and YNNKEL (reference sequence). J was trimmed by 4 bases and V by 1 base; bases with no gene match: 12.

This clone was seen a single time. The chain combines TRBV19 with TRBJ1-1; D remains ambiguous. V lost 11 bases and J 5 bases, leaving 12 bases between the germline ends. CDR3 length equals 11 residues. Germline V gene lookup returns CDR1 LNHDA and CDR2 SQIVND (reference sequence). The CDR3 here is CARVGRTEAFF. CDR3 nucleotides: TGTGCCCGGGTTGGCCGGACTGAAGCTTTCTTT.

This chain links TRBV3-1 (or the pseudogene TRBV3-2) with TRBJ2-1; 13 positions agree with TRBD2. This CDR3 region has 17 residues. CDR1 is LGHDT, CDR2 YNNKEL, per germline (reference sequence). V lost 2 bases to trimming and J lost 7 bases; unmatched junction nucleotides: 8. CDR3 residues: CASSQRRTSGRGNEQFF. CDR3 coding DNA: TGTGCCAGCAGCCAAAGACGGACTAGCGGGAGAGGGAATGAGCAGTTCTTC.

The V and J genes are TRBV3-1 (or the pseudogene TRBV3-2) and TRBJ2-7, with a possible D match to TRBD2 (6 bases). CDR1 and CDR2 from the germline V gene are LGHDT and YNNKEL (reference sequence). The V gene lost 2 bases and the J gene lost 6 bases, with 11 bases spanning the gap. The CDR3 has 13 amino acids. Here the CDR3 DNA reads TGTGCCAGCAGCCAATACCCGGAGGGCGAGCAGTACTTC. The encoded protein is CASSQYPEGEQYF.

The CDR3 reads CASGSPFYEQYF. The CDR3 nucleotides read TGTGCCAGCGGCTCCCCCTTCTACGAGCAGTACTTC. The V and J genes are TRBV11-2 and TRBJ2-7; D not resolved. V was trimmed by 8 bases and J by 3 bases, leaving 11 bases between them. Germline V gene lookup returns CDR1 SGHAT and CDR2 FQNNGV. This CDR3 contains 12 residues. The full variable domain, completed using reference TRBV11-2 and TRBJ2-7, is EAGVAQSPRYKIIEKRQSVAFWCNPISGHATLYWYQQILGQGPKLLIQFQNNGVVDDSQLPKDRFSAERLKGVDSTLKIQPAKLEDSAVYLCASGSPFYEQYFGPGTRLTVT.

The genes are TRBV20-1 and TRBJ2-3; D unresolved. Trimming stripped 3 bases from V and 4 bases from J, with 5 bases between. Germline assignment: CDR1 DFQATT and CDR2 SNEGSKA (reference sequence). This CDR3 contains 11 residues. Here the CDR3 DNA reads TGCAGTGCTAGTATATCAGATACGCAGTATTTT. This encodes CSASISDTQYF.

V is TRBV14 and J is TRBJ1-1, with D unclear. Trimming shortened V by 4 bases and J by 5 bases, and 11 bases separated the two germline ends. Germline V CDR1 and CDR2: SGHDN, FVKESK. The CDR3 length is 13 residues. The CDR3 sequence: CASSLGLETEAFF. CDR3 nucleotides: TGTGCCAGCAGCCTCGGGTTAGAGACTGAAGCTTTCTTT.